The 23 T cell receptor beta chains reported below all come from one sample, sequenced in a study of OX40 agonist ivuxolimab in advanced cancers. Sequenced by immunoSEQ multiplex PCR; TCRdb stores in-frame clones only, minus some. The profile covers about 15,000 clones, with around 86% appearing a single time and about 12% taken by the ten largest. This material consisted of CD4+ or CD8+ T cells sorted from blood, taken in a trial of the OX40 agonist ivuxolimab. These receptors were collected from an adult with an advanced solid tumor such as melanoma, head and neck, liver or kidney cancer.

The J gene is TRBJ2-7, the V gene TRBV28, with D unclear. CDR3 length: 14 residues. Trimming shortened V by 2 bases and J by 3 bases, and 11 bases separated the two germline ends. Germline V CDR1 and CDR2: MDHEN, SYDVKM. The CDR3 DNA follows: TGTGCCAGCAGTTTAGGCCAGGTCAACTACGAGCAGTACTTC. Encoded protein: CASSLGQVNYEQYF.

The gene calls are TRBV30 and TRBJ2-7, with TRBD1 identical over 7 bases. Losses at the gene ends were 4 bases for V and 2 bases for J; bases not matched to a gene: 5. The CDR3 covers 13 residues. Germline V gene sequence: CDR1 GTSNPN, CDR2 SVGIG (reference sequence). CDR3 region: CAWTPGQAYEQYF. Here the CDR3 DNA reads TGTGCCTGGACCCCTGGACAGGCCTACGAGCAGTACTTC.

The V and J genes are TRBV4-2 and TRBJ2-3; D gene unclear. Germline V CDR1 and CDR2: LGHNA, YNFKEQ. V was clipped by 4 bases and J by 2 bases, with 13 bases between them. The CDR3 covers 15 residues. The CDR3 here is CASSPRSEPTDTQYF. DNA of the CDR3: TGTGCCAGCAGCCCTAGGAGCGAACCCACAGATACGCAGTATTTT.

Comment on this clone: The junction differs from germline at one of its ends, possibly a read error. The V gene is TRBV7-4, the J gene TRBJ2-2; TRBD1 agrees at 11 bases. CDR1 SGHVT and CDR2 SQSDAQ come from the germline V gene. This CDR3 region has 15 residues. In nucleotides, the CDR3 is TGTGCCAGCACCGGCGGGACAGGGGGAAACCGGGGAGCTGTTTTT. It codes for CASTGGTGGNRGAVF.

This chain connects TRBV21-1 to TRBJ2-5; the D call of TRBD2 is as the table states it, not checked on the DNA. TRBV21-1 is a pseudogene. CDR3 length: 13 amino acids. DNA for the CDR3: TGTGCCAGCAGCAAAGTAAGCCGAGAGACCCAGTACTTC. Amino acids: CASSKVSRETQYF.

V is TRBV6-5 and J is TRBJ2-7; D unclear. The CDR3 totals 15 residues. The germline CDR1 and CDR2 sequences are MNHEY and SVGAGI. V gave up 3 bases and J gave up 2 bases, with 14 bases separating them. In DNA, the CDR3 is TGTGCCAGCAGTTATTCAGTTGGCATGGCCTACGAGCAGTACTTC. Residues: CASSYSVGMAYEQYF.

The J gene is TRBJ2-1, the V gene TRBV4-1; 9 bases line up with TRBD2. Looked up from germline, CDR1 is MGHRA and CDR2 is YSYEKL. The CDR3 has 16 amino acids. J gave up 5 bases and V 3 bases, and 8 bases lay outside the gene matches. The DNA for the CDR3 is TGCGCCAGCAGCCATATAGCGGGAGCGAATAACAATGAGCAGTTCTTC. Amino acids: CASSHIAGANNNEQFF.

The J gene is TRBJ2-7, the V gene TRBV6-6; 7 bases align to TRBD1. The CDR3 spans 15 residues. Germline trimming cut 5 bases from V and 2 bases from J; bases unmatched to any gene: 9. Germline V gene lookup returns CDR1 MNHNY and CDR2 SVGAGI (reference sequence). The CDR3 bases are TGTGCCAGCAGTACGCTACCGGGACAGACCTACGAGCAGTACTTC. The encoded protein is CASSTLPGQTYEQYF.

The sample holds a few counts of this clone. The rearrangement links TRBV27 to TRBJ2-7, with TRBD1 matching over 7 bases. J lost 3 bases, V lost 4 bases, and 6 bases had no gene match. Germline V CDR1 and CDR2: MNHEY, SMNVEV (reference sequence). This CDR3 has 14 amino acids. In DNA, the CDR3 is TGTGCCAGCAGTTACCGGGACAGCAACTACGAGCAGTACTTC. Protein product: CASSYRDSNYEQYF.

The chain couples TRBV5-5 to TRBJ2-7; possibly TRBD1 for D (5 bases). Germline lookup yields CDR1 SGHKS and CDR2 YYEKEE (reference sequence). V was shortened by 4 bases and J by 3 bases, with 8 bases between the two germline ends. The CDR3 has 12 amino acids. The CDR3 loop reads CASSETGYEQYF. The CDR3 bases are TGTGCCAGCAGCGAAACAGGCTACGAGCAGTACTTC.

The chain joins TRBV4-3 to TRBJ2-2; 12 positions agree with TRBD2. There are 16 residues in the CDR3. With 2 bases clipped from V and 6 bases from J, the junction kept 4 bases outside the gene matches. The germline V gene has CDR1 LGHNA and CDR2 YSLEER. CDR3 nucleotide sequence: TGCGCCAGCAGCCAATGGGCTAGCGGGAGGGCCGGGGAGCTGTTTTTT. Protein sequence: CASSQWASGRAGELFF.

The count of this clone is one. The CDR3 DNA is TGTGCCAGCAATAAACCGGGACTAGCGGGAGGGCCGATACCCTACAATGAGCAGTTCTTC. This encodes CASNKPGLAGGPIPYNEQFF. The chain employs TRBV28 and TRBJ2-1; 16 bases match TRBD2. Germline lookup yields CDR1 MDHEN and CDR2 SYDVKM. The CDR3 spans 20 residues. V lost 7 bases and J lost 2; bases outside the gene matches: 14.

This sequence joins TRBV18 and TRBJ2-5; D might be TRBD2 (5 bases). Germline V CDR1 and CDR2: KGHSH, LQKENI. This CDR3 spans 16 amino acids. V lost 2 bases, J lost 5 bases, and 18 bases lay in between. The chain's CDR3 is CASSPNPPSRRETQYF. CDR3 DNA sequence: TGTGCCAGCTCACCAAACCCCCCTAGCAGGCGGGAGACCCAGTACTTC.

V gene TRBV4-3 combines with J gene TRBJ1-2; tentative D call: TRBD1 (5 bases). CDR3 size: 12 residues. CDR1 and CDR2 from the germline V gene are LGHNA and YSLEER. V lost 4 bases and J 8 bases, leaving 11 bases between the germline ends. CDR3: CASSPGEGGYTF. CDR3 DNA sequence: TGCGCCAGCAGCCCGGGGGAGGGAGGCTACACCTTC.

The chain couples TRBV28 to TRBJ2-1; 16 bases agree with TRBD2. This CDR3 is 17 amino acids long. Germline values: CDR1 MDHEN, CDR2 SYDVKM. Germline trimming cut 6 bases from V and 2 bases from J; bases unmatched to any gene: 4. Written as DNA, the CDR3 is TGTGCCAGCAGCGGGACTAGCGGGAGGGCCCCCTACAATGAGCAGTTCTTC. Amino acid sequence: CASSGTSGRAPYNEQFF.

This chain joins TRBV7-9 and TRBJ1-1, with D possibly matching TRBD1 (6 bases). CDR3 length: 13 amino acids. Trimming stripped 5 bases from V and 7 bases from J, with 14 bases between. Germline V gives CDR1 SEHNR, CDR2 FQNEAQ (reference sequence). The CDR3 is CASSATGGIEAFF. CDR3 nucleotide sequence: TGTGCCAGCAGCGCCACTGGGGGCATTGAAGCTTTCTTT.

The CDR3 sequence: CASSTRTGLTDTQYF. The CDR3, as DNA: TGTGCCAGCAGCACCCGGACAGGGTTAACAGATACGCAGTATTTT. J is TRBJ2-3 and V is TRBV7-9; 8 bases fit TRBD1. Unmatched junction bases numbered 7, after V lost 5 bases and J lost 3 bases. This CDR3 comprises 15 residues. CDR1 and CDR2 (germline): SEHNR, FQNEAQ (reference sequence).

V gene TRBV5-6 combines with J gene TRBJ2-7; no reliable D call. CDR1 and CDR2 (germline): SGHDT, YYEEEE. The CDR3 sequence is 13 residues long. V lost 0 bases to trimming and J lost 0 bases, with 4 bases between them. Here the CDR3 DNA reads TGTGCCAGCAGCTTGGGCAGCTCCTACGAGCAGTACTTC. The encoded protein is CASSLGSSYEQYF.

The CDR3 coding sequence is TGTGCCAGCAGCTTAAGGTTGGGCAGGGGAAACCAAGAGACCCAGTACTTC. Residues: CASSLRLGRGNQETQYF. The rearrangement joins TRBV7-9 to TRBJ2-5, with D possibly TRBD1 on 6 matching bases. Germline V gives CDR1 SEHNR, CDR2 FQNEAQ (reference sequence). V was trimmed by 2 bases and J by 0 bases, leaving 16 bases between them. This CDR3 comprises 17 residues.

The chain recombines TRBV29-1 with TRBJ2-5, with D possibly TRBD1 on 6 matching bases. Trimming removed 0 bases at V and 5 bases at J, with 16 bases between. From germline, CDR1 is SQVTM and CDR2 ANQGSEA. The length of the CDR3 is 15 residues. Here the CDR3 reads CSVEDGRGAGETQYF. The CDR3 DNA reads TGCAGCGTTGAAGATGGCAGGGGTGCTGGGGAGACCCAGTACTTC.

The chain couples TRBV2 to TRBJ1-4; D possibly corresponds to TRBD1 (5 bases). The CDR3 is 15 amino acids. The ends were cut back, 6 bases at V and 6 bases at J, with 17 bases in the middle. Looked up from germline, CDR1 is SNHLY and CDR2 is FYNNEI. CDR3 protein: CASRAWTRSYEKLFF. CDR3 nucleotide sequence: TGTGCCAGCAGGGCTTGGACACGTTCCTATGAAAAACTGTTTTTT.

This clone was observed a handful of times. The chain employs TRBV6-5 and TRBJ2-7; D is perhaps TRBD2 (6 bases). V dropped 6 bases and J dropped 7 bases, with 13 bases sitting between them. The CDR3 sequence is 12 residues long. Per the germline V gene, CDR1 is MNHEY and CDR2 is SVGAGI. The chain's CDR3 is CASSPGTLEQYF. CDR3 nucleotide sequence: TGTGCCAGCAGCCCGGGGACTCTAGAGCAGTACTTC.

This clone is termed medium-sized. The chain joins TRBV19 to TRBJ2-5, with 8 bases fitting TRBD2. The germline V gene has CDR1 LNHDA and CDR2 SQIVND (reference sequence). V shed 5 bases, J shed 5 bases, and the junction held 10 bases outside the gene matches. The CDR3 loop spans 15 amino acids. CDR3 nucleotide sequence: TGTGCCAGTAGTGCAGAGCGGGAGCCAGTGGAGACCCAGTACTTC. Protein sequence: CASSAEREPVETQYF. Together with reference TRBV19 and TRBJ2-5, the CDR3 gives the full variable domain: DGGITQSPKYLFRKEGQNVTLSCEQNLNHDAMYWYRQDPGQGLRLIYYSQIVNDFQKGDIAEGYSVSREKKESFPLTVTSAQKNPTAFYLCASSAEREPVETQYFGPGTRLLVL.